Below are 23 T cell receptor beta chains sequenced from a single sample in a study of CD8+ T cells in alopecia areata. Sequencing used cDNA as its template, made by extracting RNA and reverse transcribing it. Using immunoSEQ multiplex PCR, the repertoire was profiled, and TCRdb retains in-frame clones only, with some absent. The sample has over 200,000 clones, 50% to 60% seen once. Sequencing used CD4+ T cells sorted from blood, obtained at week 0. Receptors originate from a human donor with alopecia areata.

V is TRBV4-2 and J is TRBJ1-2; 10 nucleotides align to TRBD1. With V trimmed by 1 base and J by 0 bases, 2 bases remained unmatched. The length of the CDR3 is 16 residues. Germline lookup yields CDR1 LGHNA and CDR2 YNFKEQ. CDR3 loop: CASSQAGQGANYGYTF. Written as DNA, the CDR3 is TGTGCCAGCAGCCAAGCCGGACAGGGGGCTAACTATGGCTACACCTTC.

In this sample, this clone turned up a few times. This chain joins TRBV5-1 and TRBJ2-7; the match to TRBD2 covers 7 bases. Germline V gene lookup returns CDR1 SGHRS and CDR2 YFSETQ. The CDR3 is made up of 13 amino acids. V lost 4 bases to trimming and J lost 4 bases; unmatched junction nucleotides: 5. The CDR3 is CASSRREGYEQYF. The CDR3 bases are TGCGCCAGCAGCCGGAGGGAGGGGTACGAGCAGTACTTC.

V and J are TRBV18 and TRBJ2-6; D remains unclear. V lost 4 bases to trimming and J lost 3 bases, with 7 bases between them. The CDR3 consists of 14 residues. Germline CDR1 KGHSH, CDR2 LQKENI. This CDR3 reads CASSLGFGANVLTF. The CDR3 DNA reads TGTGCCAGCTCACTAGGATTTGGGGCCAACGTCCTGACTTTC.

This clone was observed a few times. The chain has TRBV6-1 and TRBJ2-7; 8 bases map to TRBD1. The CDR3 is made up of 14 amino acids. V trimming: 4 bases; J trimming: 2 bases; junction bases outside the gene matches: 4. Germline assignment: CDR1 MNHNS and CDR2 SASEGT. CDR3 bases: TGTGCCAGCAGTGTCCGACAGGGGCCCTACGAGCAGTACTTC. Amino acid sequence: CASSVRQGPYEQYF.

This rearrangement joins TRBV11-1 to TRBJ2-5; 13 nucleotides agree with TRBD2. This CDR3 comprises 15 residues. The germline gives CDR1 SGHAT, CDR2 FQDESV (reference sequence). J lost 4 bases, V lost 5 bases, and 4 bases had no gene match. The CDR3 nucleotides are TGTGCCAGCAGCCGCCGACTAGCGGGAGGAGAGACCCAGTACTTC. It specifies CASSRRLAGGETQYF.

This rearrangement joins TRBV15 to TRBJ1-4; tentatively, D is TRBD1 (6 bases). The germline V gene has CDR1 LNHNV and CDR2 YYDKDF (reference sequence). Trimming left V 1 base short and J 6 bases short, with 9 bases between. The CDR3 sequence is 14 residues long. CDR3 in amino acids: CATSRGQDHEKLFF. The CDR3 coding sequence is TGTGCCACCAGCAGAGGACAGGACCATGAAAAACTGTTTTTT.

The chain carries TRBV4-1 and TRBJ1-5; D uncertain. Germline V gene sequence: CDR1 MGHRA, CDR2 YSYEKL. This CDR3 has 16 residues. The V gene lost 1 base and the J gene lost 3 bases, with 13 bases spanning the gap. The DNA of the CDR3 is TGCGCCAGCAGCCAAGTAGGTGACGGTCACAATCAGCCCCAGCATTTT. It translates to CASSQVGDGHNQPQHF.

The V gene is TRBV19, the J gene TRBJ2-3, with 7 bases matching TRBD1. Germline assignment: CDR1 LNHDA and CDR2 SQIVND (reference sequence). V shed 5 bases, J shed 0 bases, and the junction held 5 bases outside the gene matches. The CDR3 has 15 amino acids. CDR3 protein: CASSPDRASTDTQYF. CDR3 nucleotide sequence: TGTGCCAGTAGTCCCGACAGGGCTAGCACAGATACGCAGTATTTT. Looking up the rest from reference TRBV19 and TRBJ2-3 gives the full variable domain: DGGITQSPKYLFRKEGQNVTLSCEQNLNHDAMYWYRQDPGQGLRLIYYSQIVNDFQKGDIAEGYSVSREKKESFPLTVTSAQKNPTAFYLCASSPDRASTDTQYFGPGTRLTVL.

The rearrangement links TRBV30 to TRBJ2-7; no definite D call. CDR1 and CDR2 (germline): GTSNPN, SVGIG (reference sequence). The V gene lost 2 bases and the J gene lost 2 bases, with 10 bases spanning the gap. This CDR3 has 13 residues. The CDR3 protein is CAWSRTETYEQYF. The CDR3 coding sequence is TGTGCCTGGAGTCGGACGGAAACCTACGAGCAGTACTTC.

The CDR3 reads CASSLAGAGNTIYF. DNA of the CDR3: TGTGCCAGCAGCTTGGCGGGAGCTGGAAACACCATATATTTT. The chain couples TRBV5-6 to TRBJ1-3, with D hard to call. The V and J ends lost 0 bases and 2 bases respectively, with 6 bases between them. This CDR3 is built from 14 residues. CDR1 is SGHDT, CDR2 YYEEEE, per germline.

This chain uses TRBV4-1 with TRBJ1-1; TRBD1 aligns across 7 bases. Germline V gene data show CDR1 as MGHRA and CDR2 as YSYEKL. The trim removed 6 bases at V and 1 base at J, leaving 8 bases unmatched. The CDR3 has 15 amino acids. This CDR3 reads CASSETGTANTEAFF. CDR3 nucleotide sequence: TGCGCCAGCAGTGAAACCGGGACAGCGAACACTGAAGCTTTCTTT.

The rearrangement uses TRBV30 and TRBJ1-5; D call uncertain. The CDR3 covers 14 residues. CDR1 and CDR2 (germline): GTSNPN, SVGIG (reference sequence). V was clipped by 1 base and J by 4 bases, with 11 bases between them. The CDR3 sequence is CAWSGSTRNQPQHF. In DNA, the CDR3 is TGTGCCTGGAGTGGATCGACACGAAATCAGCCCCAGCATTTT.

This clone has a count of ten or more. The V call is TRBV6-6, the J call TRBJ1-1, with D possibly matching TRBD1 (6 bases). CDR1 is MNHNY, CDR2 SVGAGI, per germline (reference sequence). The CDR3 sequence is 14 residues long. The V and J ends lost 7 bases and 1 base respectively, with 13 bases between them. CDR3 in amino acids: CASTVRGANTEAFF. For the CDR3, the DNA is TGTGCCAGCACCGTTAGGGGGGCGAACACTGAAGCTTTCTTT.

V gene TRBV27 combines with J gene TRBJ1-2; D not resolved. CDR3 length: 12 residues. Germline V gene sequence: CDR1 MNHEY, CDR2 SMNVEV (reference sequence). V was pared by 0 bases and J by 7 bases, with 6 bases between. CDR3 bases: TGTGCCAGCAGTTTATCCGGTCTTGGCTACACCTTC. Amino acids: CASSLSGLGYTF.

Written as DNA, the CDR3 is TGTGCCAGCAGTTTCACCTCTCACCCGGGGACAGCTTACGAGCAGTACTTC. Protein sequence: CASSFTSHPGTAYEQYF. The chain couples TRBV27 to TRBJ2-7; 7 nucleotides match TRBD1. The CDR3 consists of 17 residues. Trimming removed 3 bases from V and 4 bases from J; junction bases left unmatched: 15. CDR1 and CDR2 (germline): MNHEY, SMNVEV (reference sequence).

The chain joins TRBV11-2 to TRBJ2-1; D possibly corresponds to TRBD2 (6 bases). Trimming stripped 5 bases from V and 7 bases from J, with 18 bases between. CDR1 and CDR2 from the germline V gene are SGHAT and FQNNGV. This CDR3 comprises 15 residues. Here the CDR3 DNA reads TGTGCCAGCAGCACCACTAGCCCCCGAGGTAATGAGCAGTTCTTC. Its protein is CASSTTSPRGNEQFF.

This chain connects TRBV7-9 to TRBJ2-7; D uncertain. CDR3 size: 13 residues. The ends were cut back, 3 bases at V and 3 bases at J, with 9 bases in the middle. CDR1 SEHNR and CDR2 FQNEAQ come from the germline V gene (reference sequence). The CDR3 sequence is CASSFSRSYEQYF. Here the CDR3 DNA reads TGTGCCAGCAGCTTCTCGAGGAGCTACGAGCAGTACTTC.

The V gene is TRBV29-1, the J gene TRBJ2-3; TRBD1 matches at 12 bases. V shed 8 bases and J 7 bases; nucleotides not matched to a gene: 10. The CDR3 is 14 residues long. Germline loops: CDR1 SQVTM, CDR2 ANQGSEA. The CDR3 DNA reads TGCAGCTTTCTTGGGGGACAGGGGGCGAATACGCAGTATTTT. It is translated as CSFLGGQGANTQYF.

This clone was seen only once. The J gene is TRBJ2-7, the V gene TRBV25-1; D might be TRBD1 or TRBD2, each matching 5 bases. Germline V gives CDR1 MGHDK, CDR2 SYGVNS. The germline V and J ends were trimmed by 3 bases and 5 bases, with 23 bases remaining between them. CDR3 length: 17 residues. The CDR3: CASSDPAGTGLSDEQYF. The DNA for the CDR3 is TGTGCCAGCAGTGACCCAGCCGGGACGGGGCTTTCTGACGAGCAGTACTTC.

The rearrangement joins TRBV29-1 to TRBJ2-1; 8 bases fit TRBD2. The CDR3 runs to 15 residues. Unmatched junction bases numbered 7, after V lost 3 bases and J lost 3 bases. CDR1 is SQVTM and CDR2 is ANQGSEA in the germline V gene. The CDR3 DNA sequence: TGCAGCGTTGACCCGGAGCGGGAGATCTACAATGAGCAGTTCTTC. Its protein is CSVDPEREIYNEQFF.

The chain recombines TRBV6-5 with TRBJ1-4; 8 bases are shared with TRBD1. The CDR3 contains 16 residues. Germline CDR1 and CDR2: MNHEY and SVGAGI. Trimming removed 2 bases from V and 3 bases from J; junction bases left unmatched: 5. The chain's CDR3 is CASSYSQGASNEKLFF. Here the CDR3 DNA reads TGTGCCAGCAGTTACAGTCAGGGGGCCTCTAATGAAAAACTGTTTTTT.

This clone has just a few counts. The chain is built from TRBV7-2 and TRBJ1-2; no reliable D call. V was shortened by 4 bases and J by 6 bases, with 18 bases between the two germline ends. CDR1 is SGHTA, CDR2 FQGNSA, per germline. The CDR3 loop spans 15 amino acids. CDR3 in DNA: TGTGCCAGCAGCTCCTACATCCCCGAGGGCGATGGCTACACCTTC. Its protein product is CASSSYIPEGDGYTF.

The chain combines TRBV4-1 with TRBJ1-1; no definite D call. Germline V gene data show CDR1 as MGHRA and CDR2 as YSYEKL. The V end lost 0 bases, the J end lost 10 bases, and 9 bases lay between the germline ends. The CDR3 runs to 12 residues. Here the CDR3 reads CASSQDGGVAFF. As DNA, the CDR3 is TGCGCCAGCAGCCAAGATGGAGGTGTAGCTTTCTTT.